One and the same sample provided the 2 T cell receptor beta chains below, sequenced in a study of control samples from healthy donors and cancer patients. TCRdb's table, derived via immunoSEQ multiplex PCR, lists solely in-frame clones and lacks some. The table has approximately 140,000 clones, about 90% seen once. What was sequenced was PBMCs. These receptors were obtained from a man aged 50 or older with head and neck cancer.

The V gene is TRBV19, the J gene TRBJ2-1, with TRBD1 identical over 7 bases. Germline V gene sequence: CDR1 LNHDA, CDR2 SQIVND (reference sequence). The J segment lost 7 bases and the V segment lost 7 bases, leaving 10 bases of the junction unmatched. This CDR3 contains 14 residues. CDR3 sequence (DNA): TGTGCCAGTAACTCCCAGGGGGTAGGGAATGAGCAGTTCTTC. Translated, it gives CASNSQGVGNEQFF.

J is TRBJ2-5 and V is TRBV19; 9 bases agree with TRBD1. The CDR3 sequence is 15 residues long. The trim removed 5 bases at V and 5 bases at J, leaving 9 bases unmatched. Per the germline V gene, CDR1 is LNHDA and CDR2 is SQIVND (reference sequence). The chain's CDR3 is CASSSGTGLGETQYF. The CDR3 bases are TGTGCCAGTAGTTCCGGGACAGGGCTCGGGGAGACCCAGTACTTC.